The rows below give T cell receptor beta chains drawn from one sample of a study of CD8 T cell repertoires and HIV-1 epitope variants. Here immunoSEQ multiplex PCR was the method, and the copy in TCRdb shows in-frame clones only, minus some. The table lists tens of thousands of clones, roughly four fifths of them singletons. Sequencing was done on a sample of uncultured baseline CD8+ T cells from peripheral blood mononuclear cells (PBMCs). These receptors came from a male donor with HIV. The CDR3 runs from the conserved cysteine through the conserved F or W. D genes are given only for firm matches. Clone size is not always given. Where it is, it says once, few, many or a class for expanded clones.

cdr3_aa	cdr3_nt	d_call	clone_size	j_call	v_call
CASSLWVGGAAYEQYF	TGTGCCAGCAGTTTATGGGTTGGGGGCGCTGCCTACGAGCAGTACTTC	.	.	TRBJ2-7	TRBV27
CASTSPGPGKGNTEAFF	TGTGCCAGCACCTCCCCCGGGCCAGGTAAGGGGAACACTGAAGCTTTCTTT	.	once	TRBJ1-1	TRBV27
CASSLGDKGNTEAFF	TGTGCCAGCAGTTTGGGGGACAAGGGGAACACTGAAGCTTTCTTT	.	.	TRBJ1-1	TRBV28
CASSFTNQPQHF	TGTGCCAGCAGCTTCACAAATCAGCCCCAGCATTTT	.	few	TRBJ1-5	TRBV7-2
CASSLDRGNNQPQHF	TGTGCCAGCAGCTTGGACAGGGGAAACAATCAGCCCCAGCATTTT	TRBD1	.	TRBJ1-5	TRBV5-4
CATSSTSGGADTQYF	TGTGCCACCAGCAGTACTAGCGGGGGGGCAGATACGCAGTATTTT	TRBD2	many	TRBJ2-3	TRBV15
CSVVSSDSKNIQYF	TGCAGCGTTGTGAGTTCGGACAGCAAAAACATTCAGTACTTC	.	.	TRBJ2-4	TRBV29-1
CASTPSTITDTQYF	TGTGCCAGCACCCCTAGCACGATCACAGATACGCAGTATTTT	.	.	TRBJ2-3	TRBV11-2
CASSLSSRVNSYNEQFF	TGTGCCAGCAGTTTATCGTCCAGGGTGAACTCCTACAATGAGCAGTTCTTC	.	.	TRBJ2-1	TRBV27
CASSLGGDQPQHF	TGTGCCAGCAGCCTGGGGGGCGATCAGCCCCAGCATTTT	.	.	TRBJ1-5	TRBV4-2
CASSLKGAKDTQYF	TGTGCCAGCAGCTTAAAGGGAGCTAAAGATACGCAGTATTTT	.	.	TRBJ2-3	TRBV7-9
CASSAGTYGYTF	TGTGCCAGCAGCGCGGGTACTTATGGCTACACCTTC	.	medium-sized	TRBJ1-2	TRBV5-6
CASSGIRVLNTGELFF	TGTGCCAGCAGCGGAATCCGGGTCCTAAACACCGGGGAGCTGTTTTTT	.	once	TRBJ2-2	TRBV5-8
CAWSSSTGGPIGELFF	TGTGCCTGGAGTTCCTCAACGGGGGGGCCGATCGGGGAGCTGTTTTTT	TRBD2	.	TRBJ2-2	TRBV30
CASSLRTNSYNEQFF	TGTGCCAGCAGTTTGAGGACAAACTCCTACAATGAGCAGTTCTTC	.	.	TRBJ2-1	TRBV28
CASSQDPSYNEKLFF	TGCGCCAGCAGCCAAGACCCAAGTTATAATGAAAAACTGTTTTTT	.	.	TRBJ1-4	TRBV4-1
CASNLGDSNQPQHF	TGTGCCAGCAACCTGGGTGACAGCAATCAGCCCCAGCATTTT	.	.	TRBJ1-5	TRBV9
CASSLAGGPNTGELFF	TGTGCCAGCAGTCTCGCGGGAGGGCCGAACACCGGGGAGCTGTTTTTT	TRBD2	many	TRBJ2-2	TRBV27
CASSPWTGAKGYTF	TGTGCCAGCAGTCCGTGGACAGGGGCAAAGGGCTACACCTTC	TRBD1	.	TRBJ1-2	TRBV28
CASSVEWGGTDTQYF	TGTGCCAGCAGCGTAGAGTGGGGGGGCACAGATACGCAGTATTTT	.	many	TRBJ2-3	TRBV9
CASSGGQSTDTQYF	TGTGCCAGCAGCGGAGGACAGAGCACAGATACGCAGTATTTT	.	.	TRBJ2-3	TRBV5-4
CASKLAGNNEQFF	TGCGCCAGCAAACTAGCGGGCAACAATGAGCAGTTCTTC	TRBD2	few	TRBJ2-1	TRBV10-2
CASSRDRNTEAFF	TGTGCCAGCAGCAGGGACAGGAACACTGAAGCTTTCTTT	TRBD1	.	TRBJ1-1	TRBV14
CASSQEEGVREKLFF	TGTGCCAGCAGCCAAGAGGAGGGGGTTCGGGAAAAACTGTTTTTT	.	many	TRBJ1-4	TRBV4-2
CASSELPQDLDYGYTF	TGTGCCAGCAGTGAACTTCCACAAGACCTAGACTATGGCTACACCTTC	.	large	TRBJ1-2	TRBV6-1
CASSNGDFVDTQYF	TGTGCCAGCAGCAACGGGGACTTCGTGGATACGCAGTATTTT	.	few	TRBJ2-3	TRBV25-1
CASSPPGGTGGQEQYF	TGTGCCAGCTCACCGCCCGGAGGGACAGGGGGTCAGGAGCAGTACTTC	TRBD1	.	TRBJ2-7	TRBV18
CASSLAQGSGARYF	TGTGCCAGCAGCTTAGCGCAGGGTAGCGGGGCGAGGTACTTC	TRBD2	.	TRBJ2-5	TRBV13
CASSQDQGGRGNEQFF	TGCGCCAGCAGCCAAGATCAGGGGGGGCGAGGCAATGAGCAGTTCTTC	.	.	TRBJ2-1	TRBV4-3
CASSQSNSPLHF	TGTGCCAGCAGTCAAAGCAATTCACCCCTCCACTTT	.	.	TRBJ1-6	TRBV5-6
CASITGGGTEAFF	TGTGCCAGCATAACAGGGGGGGGTACTGAAGCTTTCTTT	TRBD1	.	TRBJ1-1	TRBV25-1
CASSLAGQNEAFF	TGCGCCAGCAGCTTGGCCGGGCAGAATGAAGCTTTCTTT	.	.	TRBJ1-1	TRBV5-1
CASSVSGRSYEQYF	TGTGCCAGCAGTGTTAGCGGCAGATCCTACGAGCAGTACTTC	.	once	TRBJ2-7	TRBV28
CASSYPQNTEAFF	TGTGCCAGCAGCTATCCTCAGAACACTGAAGCTTTCTTT	.	.	TRBJ1-1	TRBV7-9
CASSYSQGGNTIYF	TGTGCCAGCAGTTACTCCCAGGGGGGAAACACCATATATTTT	.	.	TRBJ1-3	TRBV6-5
CASSFQVNSEAFF	TGTGCCAGCAGCTTTCAGGTGAACTCTGAAGCTTTCTTT	.	.	TRBJ1-1	TRBV7-8
CASSEDDGSNYGYTF	TGTGCCAGCAGTGAAGACGACGGATCTAACTATGGCTACACCTTC	.	.	TRBJ1-2	TRBV6-1
CARSLPVEGEEEQYF	TGTGCCAGAAGCTTACCGGTGGAAGGGGAGGAAGAGCAGTACTTC	.	.	TRBJ2-7	TRBV5-3
CASSQDYEAGQGYEQYF	TGCGCCAGCAGCCAAGATTACGAGGCTGGACAGGGGTACGAGCAGTACTTC	TRBD1	.	TRBJ2-7	TRBV4-1